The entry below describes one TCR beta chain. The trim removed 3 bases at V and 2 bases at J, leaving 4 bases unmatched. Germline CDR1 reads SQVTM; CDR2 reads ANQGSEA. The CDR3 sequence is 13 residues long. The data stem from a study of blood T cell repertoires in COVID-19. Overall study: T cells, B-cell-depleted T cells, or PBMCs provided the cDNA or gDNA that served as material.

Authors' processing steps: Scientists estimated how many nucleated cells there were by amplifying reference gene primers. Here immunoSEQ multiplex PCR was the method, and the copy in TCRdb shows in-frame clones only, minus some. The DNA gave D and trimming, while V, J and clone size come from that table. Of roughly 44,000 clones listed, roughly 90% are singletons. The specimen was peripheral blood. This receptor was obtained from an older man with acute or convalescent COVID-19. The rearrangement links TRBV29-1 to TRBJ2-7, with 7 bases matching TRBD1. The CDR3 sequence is CSVEDRNTYEQYF. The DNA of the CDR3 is TGCAGCGTTGAGGACAGGAATACCTACGAGCAGTACTTC.